These T cell receptor beta chains were read from a single sample in a study of blood T cell repertoires in COVID-19. Data came from immunoSEQ multiplex PCR; TCRdb stores just in-frame clones and leaves some out. The data hold 250,000 to 400,000 clones, with around 87% observed a single time. The sequenced sample consisted of peripheral blood. These receptors all stem from a man aged 45 to 65 with active or convalescent COVID-19. The CDR3 runs from the conserved cysteine through the conserved F or W. D genes are given only for firm matches. Clone size appears in some rows only: once, few, many, or a class for an expanded clone.

TRBJ2-1 | TRBD2 | . | TRBV28 | CASSSPAGPSGGAYNEQFF | TGTGCCAGCAGTTCACCCGCGGGACCTAGCGGGGGGGCCTACAATGAGCAGTTCTTC
TRBJ2-2 | . | once | TRBV18 | CASSPASPMAGELFF | TGTGCCAGCTCACCAGCAAGCCCCATGGCCGGGGAGCTGTTTTTT
TRBJ1-2 | TRBD1 | . | TRBV7-8 | CASSSGQGVKSWGYTF | TGTGCCAGCAGCTCCGGACAGGGGGTTAAATCGTGGGGCTACACCTTC
TRBJ1-1 | . | . | TRBV6-2/TRBV6-3 | CASSSQVFRTEAFF | TGTGCCAGCAGTTCACAGGTTTTCAGGACTGAAGCTTTCTTT
TRBJ1-3 | . | few | TRBV6-5 | CASSSRAGNTIYF | TGTGCCAGCAGTTCCAGGGCCGGAAACACCATATATTTT
TRBJ1-1 | . | . | TRBV19 | CASSLGLLLNTEAFF | TGTGCCAGTAGTCTGGGACTCCTCTTGAACACTGAAGCTTTCTTT
TRBJ1-3 | TRBD1 | . | TRBV10-3 | CAIKIGQGSGNTIYF | TGTGCCATCAAAATTGGACAGGGCTCTGGAAACACCATATATTTT
TRBJ2-2 | TRBD2 | . | TRBV19 | CASSMPGLAGGGELFF | TGTGCCAGTAGTATGCCAGGACTAGCGGGAGGCGGGGAGCTGTTTTTT
TRBJ1-5 | . | . | TRBV7-3 | CASSLTGGSTQHF | TGTGCCAGCAGCTTAACCGGGGGGAGTACCCAGCATTTT
TRBJ1-5 | TRBD1 | few | TRBV5-1 | CASSPSGTGDQPQHF | TGCGCCAGCAGCCCGAGCGGGACAGGGGATCAGCCCCAGCATTTT
TRBJ1-1 | . | . | TRBV4-2 | CASIKTDNTEAFF | TGTGCCAGCATCAAAACAGACAACACTGAAGCTTTCTTT
TRBJ1-1 | . | . | TRBV19 | CASSMSGISFQAFF | TGTGCCAGTAGTATGAGCGGAATATCTTTCCAAGCTTTCTTT